This T cell receptor beta chain is drawn from a study of cytomegalovirus exposure and HLA in healthy donors. Study-level results: In a later analysis, a missense DCLRE1C variant was linked to TCR beta V- and J-gene trimming. Analysis performed later showed TCR beta chains linked to HLA being more clonally expanded than equally common others. The authors enumerated over 150 TCR beta chains as linked to cytomegalovirus. A likely sequencing artifact accounted for one observed cluster of highly shared sequence variants.

A multiplex PCR was run with 60 Vbeta primers and 13 Jbeta primers. Sequencing used immunoSEQ multiplex PCR; TCRdb keeps in-frame clones, though not all of them. Among fewer than 200,000 clones listed, around 86% were seen once. Of note for this clone: What it recognizes is unknown.

This CDR3 region has 13 residues. Trimming pared 1 base from V and 4 bases from J, leaving 7 bases between. The germline CDR1 and CDR2 sequences are KGHSH and LQKENI. This receptor was identified in a man in his forties or fifties in good health and CMV-seronegative. The source material was PBMCs. The J gene is TRBJ2-5, the V gene TRBV18, with a weak D call TRBD1 (6 bases). CDR3 nucleotide sequence: TGTGCCAGCTCACCACAACAGGGAGAGACCCAGTACTTC. Amino acids: CASSPQQGETQYF.